The next 24 T cell receptor beta chains were all read from a single sample in a study of T cells in Graves' hyperthyroidism and ophthalmopathy. RNA transcripts were the template for amplifying TCR beta CDR3 regions. With the HTBI primer set, the TCR CDR3 went through a first round of RT-PCR. MiXCR was run by TCRdb on the multiplex PCR reads, yielding one entry per CDR3 protein. The data show about 420,000 distinct CDR3 sequences, 15% to 18% seen once. Sequences were obtained from blood. These receptors were taken from a woman aged 18-29 years with Graves' hyperthyroidism.

This clonotype came up a few times. The gene calls are TRBV24-1 and TRBJ1-1; no definite D call. Trimming cost V 5 bases and J 6 bases, with 9 bases left between them. Germline V CDR1 and CDR2: KGHDR, SFDVKD. The CDR3 is 12 residues long. CDR3 DNA: TGTGCCACCAGTGGCGGTTATTCTGAAGCTTTCTTT. The encoded protein is CATSGGYSEAFF.

This sequence joins TRBV3-1 and TRBJ2-1; 13 bases match TRBD2. From germline, CDR1 is LGHDT and CDR2 YNNKEL (reference sequence). The CDR3 has 15 amino acids. The V segment lost 4 bases and the J segment 8 bases; nucleotides outside the gene matches: 5. Here the CDR3 DNA reads TGTGCCAGCAGCCCGACTAGCGGGGGGCCCGATGAGCAGTTCTTC. This sequence encodes CASSPTSGGPDEQFF.

This clonotype was seen ten or more times. The chain's CDR3 is CASSLGGERAGGYTF. DNA of the CDR3: TGTGCCAGCAGCTTGGGAGGGGAGCGCGCCGGAGGCTACACCTTC. The chain joins TRBV11-3 to TRBJ1-2; D perhaps matches TRBD1 (5 bases). Germline CDR1 and CDR2: SGHNT and YENEEA. V shed 3 bases and J shed 8 bases, with 19 bases lying between them. This CDR3 comprises 15 residues.

V and J are TRBV6-1 and TRBJ2-7; D is ambiguous. The CDR3 runs 13 residues. The germline V gene encodes CDR1 MNHNS and CDR2 SASEGT. The V end was cut by 6 bases, the J end by 0 bases, with 9 bases between. This CDR3 reads CASRPSGSYEQYF. DNA for the CDR3: TGTGCCAGCAGACCCTCCGGCTCCTACGAGCAGTACTTC.

There are a few counts of this clonotype. The rearrangement joins TRBV4-1 to TRBJ1-5, with 7 bases matching TRBD1. In germline, CDR1 is MGHRA, CDR2 YSYEKL. The J segment lost 7 bases and the V segment lost 1 base, leaving 7 bases of the junction unmatched. This CDR3 comprises 15 residues. CDR3 nucleotide sequence: TGCGCCAGCAGCCAAGTGGAAGGGGGCGGGCAGCCCCAGCATTTT. Its protein is CASSQVEGGGQPQHF.

This clonotype was counted between two and nine times. The rearrangement links TRBV27 to TRBJ2-5; no clear D gene. This CDR3 spans 16 amino acids. Germline V gives CDR1 MNHEY, CDR2 SMNVEV (reference sequence). Trimming removed 6 bases at V and 1 base at J, with 18 bases between. The DNA of the CDR3 is TGTGCCAGCAGCCCGCGACCAAGACACAGCCAAGAGACCCAGTACTTC. This encodes CASSPRPRHSQETQYF.

This clonotype showed up just a few times. The chain combines TRBV5-1 with TRBJ2-6, with 7 bases fitting TRBD1. The CDR3 runs to 19 residues. Germline CDR1 SGHRS, CDR2 YFSETQ. V shed 5 bases and J 0 bases; nucleotides not matched to a gene: 14. The CDR3 sequence: CASSPTGTAKLSGANVLTF. As DNA, the CDR3 is TGCGCCAGCAGTCCGACCGGGACAGCCAAACTCTCTGGGGCCAACGTCCTGACTTTC.

This clonotype was observed at least ten times. The genes are TRBV20-1 and TRBJ2-1, with TRBD2 identical over 10 bases. Germline CDR1 and CDR2: DFQATT and SNEGSKA (reference sequence). Trimming at V came to 6 bases and at J to 5 bases, leaving 10 bases not matched to a gene. This CDR3 region has 15 residues. CDR3 loop: CSAPGVAGGHNEQFF. In DNA form, the CDR3 reads TGCAGTGCCCCCGGGGTAGCGGGGGGTCACAATGAGCAGTTCTTC.

This clonotype was seen at least ten times. The V and J genes are TRBV20-1 and TRBJ2-7, with D uncertain. The CDR3 has 14 residues. Trimming removed 6 bases at V and 2 bases at J, with 17 bases between. The V gene's germline CDR1 is DFQATT and CDR2 SNEGSKA (reference sequence). CDR3 nucleotide sequence: TGCAGTGCGATGCGGAGTGGGTCCGCCTACGAGCAGTACTTC. Amino acids: CSAMRSGSAYEQYF.

About this clonotype: A much more abundant neighbour one base away suggests this may be a read error. The CDR3 reads CASGTRTSGGRETQYF. As DNA, the CDR3 is TGTGCCAGCGGCACTCGGACTAGCGGGGGGAGGGAGACCCAGTACTTC. V gene TRBV11-2 combines with J gene TRBJ2-5; 14 bases agree with TRBD2. This CDR3 is 16 amino acids long. With V trimmed by 8 bases and J by 5 bases, 10 bases remained unmatched. Germline V gene sequence: CDR1 SGHAT, CDR2 FQNNGV.

This chain links TRBV6-1 with TRBJ2-2; 8 bases map to TRBD1. The CDR3 is 14 residues long. Trimming cost V 5 bases and J 4 bases; bases outside gene matches: 3. Per the germline V gene, CDR1 is MNHNS and CDR2 is SASEGT. The CDR3, as DNA: TGTGCCAGCAGTCGGACAGGGCCCACCGGGGAGCTGTTTTTT. Translation gives CASSRTGPTGELFF.

The table lists this clonotype with many counts. The rearrangement uses TRBV5-5 and TRBJ2-7, with D unresolved. Germline V lookup: CDR1 SGHKS, CDR2 YYEKEE (reference sequence). Trimming removed 4 bases from V and 6 bases from J, with 14 bases in between. There are 13 residues in the CDR3. CDR3 loop: CASSLLRTPEQYF. The DNA of the CDR3 is TGTGCCAGCAGCCTCCTTCGGACCCCCGAGCAGTACTTC. The entire variable domain, with the rest obtained from reference TRBV5-5 and TRBJ2-7, is as follows: DAGVTQSPTHLIKTRGQQVTLRCSPISGHKSVSWYQQVLGQGPQFIFQYYEKEERGRGNFPDRFSARQFPNYSSELNVNALLLGDSALYLCASSLLRTPEQYFGPGTRLTVT.

This clonotype appeared many times. The chain joins TRBV6-5 to TRBJ1-2, with D perhaps TRBD1 (6 bases). The V gene lost 1 base and the J gene lost 5 bases, with 14 bases spanning the gap. The V gene's germline CDR1 is MNHEY and CDR2 SVGAGI. The CDR3 totals 15 residues. The CDR3 here is CASSYYGGGEYGYTF. The CDR3 DNA is TGTGCCAGCAGTTACTATGGGGGCGGCGAGTATGGCTACACCTTC.

This clonotype was counted between two and nine times. This CDR3 is CASSGTPGDYEQYF. The CDR3 DNA reads as TGTGCCAGTAGCGGGACCCCTGGGGACTACGAGCAGTACTTC. The chain has TRBV19 and TRBJ2-7; D possibly uses TRBD1 or TRBD2 (5 bases each). Germline-derived CDR1 and CDR2 are LNHDA and SQIVND (reference sequence). Trimming cost V 6 bases and J 3 bases, with 15 bases left between them. The CDR3 consists of 14 residues.

This clonotype has only a few counts. CDR3 sequence: CATSGLFGAGSFNEQFF. CDR3 nucleotide sequence: TGTGCCACCAGCGGGTTATTCGGGGCAGGGAGTTTCAATGAGCAGTTCTTC. The V gene is TRBV15, the J gene TRBJ2-1, with D perhaps TRBD1 or TRBD2 (5 bases each). The CDR3 is 17 residues long. With 5 bases removed from V and 6 bases from J, the gap between germline ends came to 23 bases. Per germline, CDR1 LNHNV and CDR2 YYDKDF (reference sequence).

The gene calls are TRBV5-1 and TRBJ1-5; 8 bases agree with TRBD1. The germline V gene encodes CDR1 SGHRS and CDR2 YFSETQ. The CDR3 is made up of 16 amino acids. V shed 4 bases and J 7 bases; nucleotides not matched to a gene: 13. The CDR3 nucleotides are TGCGCCAGCAGCAGCGTACCAGGGGGCGCAGGGCAGCCCCAGCATTTT. Amino acids: CASSSVPGGAGQPQHF.

The rearrangement links TRBV18 to TRBJ2-5, with 11 bases matching TRBD2. With 1 base clipped from V and 1 base from J, the junction kept 2 bases outside the gene matches. This CDR3 is 16 amino acids long. Germline V gene lookup returns CDR1 KGHSH and CDR2 LQKENI. CDR3 coding DNA: TGTGCCAGCTCACCACTTAGCGGGGGGGTCCAAGAGACCCAGTACTTC. Translating gives CASSPLSGGVQETQYF.

Concerning this clonotype itself: A single base separates this from a much larger clone, so it may be a read error. The chain links TRBV7-2 to TRBJ2-1; D call uncertain. This CDR3 comprises 13 residues. Germline V gives CDR1 SGHTA, CDR2 FQGNSA. The CDR3: CASSLGALSEKFF. CDR3 nucleotides: TGTGCCAGCAGCTTAGGGGCCCTCTCTGAGAAGTTCTTC.

This clonotype was counted a few times. This may stem from a read error, because a much larger clone lies one nucleotide away. The V gene is TRBV15, the J gene TRBJ1-6, with D perhaps TRBD1 (5 bases). Germline CDR1 LNHNV, CDR2 YYDKDF (reference sequence). CDR3 length: 14 residues. Between the trimmed V and J ends, which lost 8 bases and 6 bases, there was a span of 14 bases. CDR3 in amino acids: CATQAGEINSPLHF. The DNA for the CDR3 is TGTGCCACCCAGGCGGGGGAGATTAATTCACCCCTCCACTTT. The complete variable domain, with remaining parts taken from reference TRBV15 and TRBJ1-6, reads DAMVIQNPRYQVTQFGKPVTLSCSQTLNHNVMYWYQQKSSQAPKLLFHYYDKDFNNEADTPDNFQSRRPNTSFCFLDIRSPGLGDTAMYLCATQAGEINSPLHFGNGTRLTVT.

The sample holds a few counts of this clonotype. CDR3 loop: CATLPPPRGAFTYEQYF. CDR3 sequence (DNA): TGTGCCACCCTGCCCCCCCCCCGGGGGGCCTTCACCTACGAGCAGTACTTC. The gene calls are TRBV6-2 or TRBV6-3 and TRBJ2-7; D is perhaps TRBD2 (7 bases). Trimming took 10 bases from V and 2 from J, leaving 27 bases between them. In germline, CDR1 is MNHEY, CDR2 SVGEGT. The CDR3 has 17 residues.

In this sample, this clonotype turned up many times. The chain couples TRBV13 to TRBJ2-7; 8 nucleotides match TRBD1. From germline, CDR1 is PRHDT and CDR2 FYEKMQ (reference sequence). The CDR3 covers 19 residues. Unmatched junction bases numbered 21, after V lost 6 bases and J lost 2 bases. The CDR3 coding sequence is TGTGCCAGCAGTCAAGGGGCGGTAGGATGGACAGGGAGTCCCTACGAGCAGTACTTC. Amino acids: CASSQGAVGWTGSPYEQYF.

As for this clonotype: A read error may be the cause here, since a much bigger clone is one base away. This rearrangement joins TRBV7-2 to TRBJ2-1, with no clear D. Germline values: CDR1 SGHTA, CDR2 FQGNSA. CDR3 length equals 17 residues. CDR3 coding DNA: TGTGCCCGCAGCTTTCTTACGGGCCCAGACGGTGGATGGGAGCAGTTCTTC. It codes for CARSFLTGPDGGWEQFF.

Many counts were recorded for this clonotype. The chain joins TRBV12-3 or TRBV12-4 to TRBJ2-3; D is possibly TRBD2 (6 bases). Trimming pared 3 bases from V and 10 bases from J, leaving 11 bases between. This CDR3 spans 12 amino acids. The CDR3 is CASSFGGTPQYF. The CDR3 nucleotides are TGTGCCAGCAGTTTTGGGGGGACTCCGCAGTATTTT.

This clonotype is a singleton in its sample. Relative to the germline gene, one junction end is altered; a read error may explain this. The genes are TRBV12-3 or TRBV12-4 and TRBJ2-1; 12 bases agree with TRBD2. This CDR3 comprises 14 residues. The CDR3 bases are TGTGCCAGCGGCCGGACTAGCGGGAACAATGAACAGTTCTTC. Residues: CASGRTSGNNEQFF.